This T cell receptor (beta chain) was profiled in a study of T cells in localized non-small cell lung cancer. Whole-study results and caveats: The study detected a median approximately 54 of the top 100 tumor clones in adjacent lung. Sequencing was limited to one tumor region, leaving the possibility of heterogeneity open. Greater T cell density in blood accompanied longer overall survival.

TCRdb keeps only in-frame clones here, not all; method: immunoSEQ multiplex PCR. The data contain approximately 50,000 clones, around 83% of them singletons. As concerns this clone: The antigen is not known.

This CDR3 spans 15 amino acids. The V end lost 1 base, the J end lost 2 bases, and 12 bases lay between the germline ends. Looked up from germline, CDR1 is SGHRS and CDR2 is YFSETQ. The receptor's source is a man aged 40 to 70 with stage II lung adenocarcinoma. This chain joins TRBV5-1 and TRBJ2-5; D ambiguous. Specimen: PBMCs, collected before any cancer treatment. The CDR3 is CASSLNRLSQETQYF. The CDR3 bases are TGCGCCAGCAGCTTGAACCGTCTCAGTCAAGAGACCCAGTACTTC.